This T cell receptor (beta chain) is from a study of cytomegalovirus exposure and HLA in healthy donors. Study context: The 110 million or so unique TCR beta sequences, from roughly 170 million T cells, were found by an earlier analysis.

This clone was recorded once. Its antigen is not identified. This PCR relied on a set of 60 Vbeta primers and 13 Jbeta primers. Original processing methods: Tens of millions of unique TCR beta chains, approximately 11 million of them shared, were counted by a later analysis. Clones were sequenced by immunoSEQ multiplex PCR, and TCRdb holds only the in-frame ones, with some missing. From that table come the V and J calls and clone size; the DNA was used to work out D and trimming. The sample lists 140,000 or so clones, roughly 80% seen once, with around 1.7% in the top ten. General study results and limits: Several top significant clusters appeared, in a later analysis, to be linked to common viral pathogens. The authors later found TCR association rates varying by HLA locus, with DRB1 most and HLA-C fewest.

The V gene's germline CDR1 is LNHDA and CDR2 SQIVND (reference sequence). The ends lost 5 bases at V and 6 bases at J; junction bases unmatched: 18. This CDR3 contains 17 residues. The sequence was collected from a woman aged 40-49 years in good health and CMV-seronegative. V is TRBV19 and J is TRBJ2-7, with TRBD1 matching over 8 bases. Sequenced material: PBMCs. The CDR3 protein is CASSLSPGGPPSGEQYF. The CDR3 nucleotides are TGTGCCAGTAGTCTCTCCCCAGGGGGCCCCCCCTCAGGCGAGCAGTACTTC. Full variable domain (outside the CDR3, taken from reference TRBV19 and TRBJ2-7): DGGITQSPKYLFRKEGQNVTLSCEQNLNHDAMYWYRQDPGQGLRLIYYSQIVNDFQKGDIAEGYSVSREKKESFPLTVTSAQKNPTAFYLCASSLSPGGPPSGEQYFGPGTRLTVT.